The T cell receptor beta chain under discussion was sequenced for a study of blood T cells in healthy people across ages. From germline, CDR1 is SQVTM and CDR2 ANQGSEA. V shed 7 bases, J shed 1 base, and the junction held 3 bases outside the gene matches. CDR3 length: 14 amino acids. Study-wide results and caveats: There was a strong correlation between TCR beta diversity and naive T cell percentage.

This clonotype was counted only a few times. No antigen is known for it. Sample-barcoded 5' priming and a J-beta primer mix drove a second PCR of 7 to 11 cycles. Each TCR beta cDNA got a 12-nucleotide random molecular identifier. Using its own MiXCR run on the 5' RACE reads, TCRdb lists one record per CDR3 protein. The sample includes 1.5 million to 2 million distinct CDR3 sequences, roughly 28% of them seen just once. At least 6 micrograms of total RNA were extracted per sample. The chain joins TRBV29-1 to TRBJ2-2, with 10 nucleotides matching TRBD1. This sequence was found in a woman younger than 45 in good health. Material: blood. The CDR3 DNA is TGCAGCGCCGGGACAGGGGTGAACACCGGGGAGCTGTTTTTT. This translates into CSAGTGVNTGELFF.